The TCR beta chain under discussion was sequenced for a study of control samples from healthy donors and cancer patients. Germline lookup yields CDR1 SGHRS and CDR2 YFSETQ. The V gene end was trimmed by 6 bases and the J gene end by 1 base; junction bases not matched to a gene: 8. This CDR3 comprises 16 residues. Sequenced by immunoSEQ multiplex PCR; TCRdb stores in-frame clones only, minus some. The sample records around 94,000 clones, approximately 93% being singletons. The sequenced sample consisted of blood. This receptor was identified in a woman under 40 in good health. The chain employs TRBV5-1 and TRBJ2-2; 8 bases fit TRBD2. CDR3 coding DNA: TGCGCCAGCAAGACGGGGGGGCCGGGGAACACCGGGGAGCTGTTTTTT. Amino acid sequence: CASKTGGPGNTGELFF.